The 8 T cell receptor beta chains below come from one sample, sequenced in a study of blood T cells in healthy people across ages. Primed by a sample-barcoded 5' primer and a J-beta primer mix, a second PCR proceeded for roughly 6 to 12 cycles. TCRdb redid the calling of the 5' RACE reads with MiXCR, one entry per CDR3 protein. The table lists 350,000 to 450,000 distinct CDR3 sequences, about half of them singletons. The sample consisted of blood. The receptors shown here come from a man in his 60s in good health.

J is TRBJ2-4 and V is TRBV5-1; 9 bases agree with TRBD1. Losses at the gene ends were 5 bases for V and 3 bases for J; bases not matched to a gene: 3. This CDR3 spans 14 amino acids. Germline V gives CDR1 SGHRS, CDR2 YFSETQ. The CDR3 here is CASRDRGGKNIQYF. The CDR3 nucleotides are TGCGCCAGCAGGGACAGGGGTGGCAAAAACATTCAGTACTTC. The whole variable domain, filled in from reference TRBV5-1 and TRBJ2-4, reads KAGVTQTPRYLIKTRGQQVTLSCSPISGHRSVSWYQQTPGQGLQFLFEYFSETQRNKGNFPGRFSGRQFSNSRSEMNVSTLELGDSALYLCASRDRGGKNIQYFGAGTRLSVL.

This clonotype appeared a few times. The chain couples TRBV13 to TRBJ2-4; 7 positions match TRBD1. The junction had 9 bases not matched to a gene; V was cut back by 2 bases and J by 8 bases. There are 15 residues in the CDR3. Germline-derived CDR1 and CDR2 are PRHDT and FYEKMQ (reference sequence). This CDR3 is CASSLRSGTADIQYF. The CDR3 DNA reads TGTGCCAGCAGCTTACGATCCGGGACAGCGGACATTCAGTACTTC.

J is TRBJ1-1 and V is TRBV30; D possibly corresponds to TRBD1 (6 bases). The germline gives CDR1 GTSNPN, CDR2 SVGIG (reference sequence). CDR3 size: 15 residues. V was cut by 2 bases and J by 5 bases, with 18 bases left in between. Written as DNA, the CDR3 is TGTGCCTGGAGTAACAAGGGGGGGTTAGGGACTGAAGCTTTCTTT. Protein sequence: CAWSNKGGLGTEAFF.

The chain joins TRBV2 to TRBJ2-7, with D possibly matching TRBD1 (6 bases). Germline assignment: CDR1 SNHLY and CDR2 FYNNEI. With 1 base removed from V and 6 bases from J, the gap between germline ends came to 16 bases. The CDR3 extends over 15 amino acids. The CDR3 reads CASSEVSGQLGEQYF. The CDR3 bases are TGTGCCAGCAGTGAAGTTTCTGGACAGTTGGGCGAGCAGTACTTC.

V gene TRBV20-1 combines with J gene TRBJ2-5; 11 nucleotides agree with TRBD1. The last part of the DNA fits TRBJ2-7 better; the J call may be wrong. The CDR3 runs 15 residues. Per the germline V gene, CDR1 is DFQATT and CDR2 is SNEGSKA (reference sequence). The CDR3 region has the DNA TGCAGTCCCAGGCTTGTGGGACAGGGGGGATACGAGCAGTACTTC. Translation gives CSPRLVGQGGYEQYF.

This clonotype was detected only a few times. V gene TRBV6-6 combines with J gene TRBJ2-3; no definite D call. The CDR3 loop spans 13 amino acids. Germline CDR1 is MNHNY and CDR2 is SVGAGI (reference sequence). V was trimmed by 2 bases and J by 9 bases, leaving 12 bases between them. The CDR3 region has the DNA TGTGCCAGCAGTTACCCCGAGACATCGACGCAGTATTTT. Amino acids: CASSYPETSTQYF.

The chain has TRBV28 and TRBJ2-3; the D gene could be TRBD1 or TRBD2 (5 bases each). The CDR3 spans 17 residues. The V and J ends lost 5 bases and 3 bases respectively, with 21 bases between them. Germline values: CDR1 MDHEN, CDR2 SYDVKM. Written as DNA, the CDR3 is TGTGCCAGCAGTCGGCCAAGGGGAGAAACGGCTACAGATACGCAGTATTTT. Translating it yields CASSRPRGETATDTQYF.

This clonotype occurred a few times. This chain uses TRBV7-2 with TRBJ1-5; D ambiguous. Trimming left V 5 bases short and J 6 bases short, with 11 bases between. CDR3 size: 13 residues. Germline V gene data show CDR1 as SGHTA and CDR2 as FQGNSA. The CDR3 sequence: CASSVRGSQPQHF. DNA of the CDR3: TGTGCCAGCAGCGTCCGTGGTTCTCAGCCCCAGCATTTT.